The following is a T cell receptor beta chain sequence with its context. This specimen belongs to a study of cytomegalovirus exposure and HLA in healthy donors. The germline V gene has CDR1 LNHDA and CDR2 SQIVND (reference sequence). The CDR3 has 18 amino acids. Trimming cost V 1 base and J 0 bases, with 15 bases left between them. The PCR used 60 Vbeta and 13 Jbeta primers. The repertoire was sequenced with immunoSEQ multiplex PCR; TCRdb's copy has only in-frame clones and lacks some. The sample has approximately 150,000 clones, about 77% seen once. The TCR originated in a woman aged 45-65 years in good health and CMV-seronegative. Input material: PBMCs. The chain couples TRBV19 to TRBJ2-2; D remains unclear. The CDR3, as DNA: TGTGCCAGTAGTATAGGTTTGTTTGGCAGATCGAACACCGGGGAGCTGTTTTTT. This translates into CASSIGLFGRSNTGELFF.